The 9 T cell receptor beta chains reported below all come from one sample, sequenced in a study of cytomegalovirus exposure and HLA in healthy donors. Primers for the PCR totalled 60 Vbeta and 13 Jbeta. TCRdb keeps only in-frame clones here, not all; method: immunoSEQ multiplex PCR. Counted here are 50,000 to 65,000 clones, roughly 75% occurring once; the ten biggest clones make up roughly 5.3%. Material: PBMCs. The source is a woman younger than 45 in good health and CMV-seronegative.

The chain has TRBV30 and TRBJ2-3, with TRBD2 matching 9 bases. After removal of 8 bases from V and 2 bases from J, the junction contained 8 bases not matched to a gene. CDR3 length: 14 residues. Germline V gene sequence: CDR1 GTSNPN, CDR2 SVGIG (reference sequence). CDR3 sequence (DNA): TGTGCCGGGGGGATAGCGGGAGTCACAGATACGCAGTATTTT. It translates to CAGGIAGVTDTQYF.

The rearrangement links TRBV19 to TRBJ2-3; 7 bases are shared with TRBD2. The trim removed 3 bases at V and 4 bases at J, leaving 1 base unmatched. Germline CDR1 reads LNHDA; CDR2 reads SQIVND (reference sequence). CDR3 length: 13 residues. DNA of the CDR3: TGTGCCAGTAGTATTGGGGGGGCAGATACGCAGTATTTT. This translates into CASSIGGADTQYF.

This clone was counted only a few times. The sample holds other DNA sequences that translate to the same CDR3. The gene calls are TRBV27 and TRBJ2-2, with D hard to call. The V gene lost 0 bases and the J gene lost 4 bases, with 9 bases spanning the gap. The germline V gene encodes CDR1 MNHEY and CDR2 SMNVEV (reference sequence). This CDR3 is built from 15 residues. The CDR3 loop is CASSLSNYLTGELFF. CDR3 DNA sequence: TGTGCCAGCAGTTTATCTAACTACCTCACCGGGGAGCTGTTTTTT.

This clone was counted only a few times. V is TRBV28 and J is TRBJ1-1; 10 nucleotides line up with TRBD1. The J segment lost 5 bases and the V segment lost 4 bases, leaving 7 bases of the junction unmatched. CDR1 MDHEN and CDR2 SYDVKM come from the germline V gene. There are 15 residues in the CDR3. CDR3 bases: TGTGCCAGCAGTTCTCTCGGGACAGGGGTTACTGAAGCTTTCTTT. This codes for CASSSLGTGVTEAFF.

The chain is built from TRBV5-8 and TRBJ1-2; TRBD1 is a possible D gene (6 bases). This CDR3 contains 16 residues. V lost 9 bases and J lost 4, with 25 bases in between. Per germline, CDR1 SGHTS and CDR2 YDEGEE. CDR3 bases: TGTGCCACCCAGCAGGCAAGACAGGTTGGGAGCTATGGCTACACCTTC. Protein sequence: CATQQARQVGSYGYTF.

The chain uses TRBV28 and TRBJ1-1, with D possibly matching TRBD1 (5 bases). The germline CDR1 and CDR2 sequences are MDHEN and SYDVKM. Trimming cost V 5 bases and J 0 bases, with 13 bases left between them. This CDR3 comprises 15 residues. CDR3 region: CASSGYRSMNTEAFF. The CDR3 DNA sequence: TGTGCCAGCAGTGGTTACAGGAGTATGAACACTGAAGCTTTCTTT.

The V and J genes are TRBV4-3 and TRBJ1-4; 8 bases match TRBD1. V lost 4 bases to trimming and J lost 0 bases; unmatched junction nucleotides: 4. The CDR3 is 16 residues long. Germline V CDR1 and CDR2: LGHNA, YSLEER. CDR3 amino acids: CASSPDRGPTNEKLFF. CDR3 coding DNA: TGCGCCAGCAGCCCTGACAGGGGTCCAACTAATGAAAAACTGTTTTTT.

This rearrangement joins TRBV10-1 to TRBJ2-7; 9 bases match TRBD2. Germline loops: CDR1 WNHNN, CDR2 SYGVQD (reference sequence). Trimming cost V 4 bases and J 3 bases; bases outside gene matches: 4. The CDR3 length is 14 residues. The CDR3 coding sequence is TGCGCCAGCAGTGGACTAGCGGCTTACTACGAGCAGTACGTC. Translated, it gives CASSGLAAYYEQYV.

The chain recombines TRBV30 with TRBJ2-7; D may be TRBD2 (5 bases). The CDR3 spans 14 residues. From germline, CDR1 is GTSNPN and CDR2 SVGIG (reference sequence). V was clipped by 2 bases and J by 3 bases, with 14 bases between them. This CDR3 reads CAWSTGGGNYEQYF. The CDR3 nucleotides read TGTGCCTGGAGTACCGGTGGAGGAAACTACGAGCAGTACTTC.